The T cell receptor (beta chain) under discussion was sequenced for a study of blood T cell repertoires in COVID-19. Across the study: Both acute and convalescent COVID-19 samples were obtained from the United States, Italy and Spain.

Germline trimming cut 1 base from V and 6 bases from J; bases unmatched to any gene: 7. Germline CDR1 and CDR2: SGHRS and YFSETQ. This CDR3 is built from 14 residues. Authors' analysis steps: Quantification of nucleated cells was approximated via reference gene primer amplification. Clones were read by immunoSEQ multiplex PCR, and TCRdb kept only the in-frame ones, dropping some. That table supplies the V and J calls and clone size; D and trimming were determined from the DNA. Among some 69,000 clones, around four fifths were seen once, and the ten largest hold 1.8%. The TCR was taken from a woman aged 55 to 70 with acute or convalescent COVID-19. J is TRBJ2-7 and V is TRBV5-1, with 7 bases that match TRBD1. Sequenced material: peripheral blood. CDR3 nucleotide sequence: TGCGCCAGCAGCTTGTGGACAGGCGGCTCCGAGCAGTACTTC. It is translated as CASSLWTGGSEQYF. Full variable domain (outside the CDR3, taken from reference TRBV5-1 and TRBJ2-7): KAGVTQTPRYLIKTRGQQVTLSCSPISGHRSVSWYQQTPGQGLQFLFEYFSETQRNKGNFPGRFSGRQFSNSRSEMNVSTLELGDSALYLCASSLWTGGSEQYFGPGTRLTVT.